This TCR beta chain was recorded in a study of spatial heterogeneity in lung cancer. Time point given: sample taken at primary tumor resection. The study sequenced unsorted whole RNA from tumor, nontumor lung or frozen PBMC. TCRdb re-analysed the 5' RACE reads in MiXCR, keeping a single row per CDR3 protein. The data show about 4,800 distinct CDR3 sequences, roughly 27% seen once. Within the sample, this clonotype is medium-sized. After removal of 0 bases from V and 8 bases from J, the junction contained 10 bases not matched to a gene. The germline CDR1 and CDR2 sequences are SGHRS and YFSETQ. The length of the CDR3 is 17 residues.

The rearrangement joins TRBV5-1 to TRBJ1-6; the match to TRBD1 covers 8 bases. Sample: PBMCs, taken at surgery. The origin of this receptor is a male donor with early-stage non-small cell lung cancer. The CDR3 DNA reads TGCGCCAGCAGCTTGGTATCGTCGGACAGGGCTGATTCACCCCTCCACTTT. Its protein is CASSLVSSDRADSPLHF.